This T cell receptor (beta chain) was found in a study of CD8 T cells in ankylosing spondylitis. Study-wide results and caveats: A motif in TCR beta, a set of under ten highly homologous variants, appeared characteristic of ankylosing spondylitis blood.

In regard to this clonotype: Its cognate antigen is unknown.

Germline V gene lookup returns CDR1 SGHRS and CDR2 YFSETQ. The CDR3 runs to 14 residues. Deletions cut 6 bases from V and 5 bases from J, with 17 bases between. Quantitative 5'-RACE with molecular barcodes generated TCR beta libraries. TCRdb passed the 5' RACE reads through MiXCR, listing each CDR3 protein once. This table holds about 700,000 distinct CDR3 sequences, around 19% found once. This sequence originates from a male donor with ankylosing spondylitis. Sequenced input: blood, either unsorted or a sorted T cell fraction (not recorded which). V is TRBV5-1 and J is TRBJ2-5, with D unclear. For the CDR3, the DNA is TGCGCCAGCACCGATGGGCGAGCCGGGGAGACCCAGTACTTC. The encoded protein is CASTDGRAGETQYF.